This TCR beta chain was sequenced for a study of response to subunit inactivated influenza vaccine. With regard to this clonotype: What it binds is unknown.

Per the germline V gene, CDR1 is SGHTA and CDR2 is FQGNSA. The junction had 5 bases not matched to a gene; V was cut back by 5 bases and J by 6 bases. This CDR3 has 16 amino acids. General observations from the study: The authors proposed limited new T cell recruitment per seasonal influenza vaccination.

MiXCR, applied by TCRdb to the RT-PCR reads, yields one record per CDR3 protein. The data show about 480,000 distinct CDR3 sequences, roughly 27% seen once. Source: CD4+ T cells sorted from PBMCs, taken 4 to 6 days after vaccination. The sequence was obtained from a man aged 50-59 years who received an inactivated influenza vaccine. This sequence joins TRBV7-2 and TRBJ2-1, with TRBD2 matching over 15 bases. In nucleotides, the CDR3 is TGTGCCAGCAGCCTAGAGGGACTAGCGGGAGGCAATGAGCAGTTCTTC. It encodes CASSLEGLAGGNEQFF.